This T cell receptor (beta chain) originates from a study of shared clonotypes between healthy human individuals. The study, taken as a whole, reports: Generally, naive subsets came out with larger estimated richness than memory subsets.

Clones were sequenced by immunoSEQ multiplex PCR, and TCRdb holds only the in-frame ones, with some missing. This table holds 850,000 to 1,200,000 clones, about 70% found once. Details on this clone: Its antigen remains unknown.

Germline CDR1 is MGHDK and CDR2 is SYGVNS. The CDR3 totals 13 residues. The source is a young man in good health. The V gene is TRBV25-1, the J gene TRBJ2-5; D call uncertain. The DNA end is more similar to TRBJ2-7, so the J call may be wrong. The material sequenced was memory CD4+ T cells sorted from blood. Subset noted: CD45RA-negative fraction. CDR3 nucleotide sequence: TGTGCCAGCAGTGAACCTGGCGGCTACGAGCAGTACTTC. Amino acids: CASSEPGGYEQYF.